Presented here are 21 T cell receptor beta chains from one specimen sequenced in a study of blood T cell repertoires in COVID-19. The repertoire was sequenced with immunoSEQ multiplex PCR; TCRdb's copy has only in-frame clones and lacks some. The sample records more than 100,000 clones, 85% to 90% being singletons. The sequenced sample consisted of peripheral blood. The receptors stem from a man aged 50 to 60 with active COVID-19.

This rearrangement joins TRBV19 to TRBJ1-1; TRBD1 might be the D (6 bases). This CDR3 has 16 residues. Germline-derived CDR1 and CDR2 are LNHDA and SQIVND (reference sequence). The V and J ends lost 10 bases and 4 bases respectively, with 25 bases between them. DNA for the CDR3: TGTGCCACCTTGACCTCGGGGCGGGGGGCGAGCACTGAAGCTTTCTTT. Its translation is CATLTSGRGASTEAFF.

V and J are TRBV29-1 and TRBJ2-1; 9 bases are shared with TRBD1. CDR1 is SQVTM and CDR2 is ANQGSEA in the germline V gene. V was clipped by 5 bases and J by 10 bases; unmatched bases: 9. The CDR3 loop spans 13 amino acids. CDR3 loop: CSVSQGANWEQFF. The CDR3 DNA reads as TGCAGCGTTTCACAGGGGGCGAATTGGGAGCAGTTCTTC.

The chain employs TRBV6-5 and TRBJ2-7; 7 nucleotides match TRBD2. V shed 7 bases and J 1 base; nucleotides not matched to a gene: 7. Germline-derived CDR1 and CDR2 are MNHEY and SVGAGI. The CDR3 has 14 residues. CDR3 sequence: CASTHGRKSYEQYF. Written as DNA, the CDR3 is TGTGCCAGCACACACGGGAGGAAGTCCTACGAGCAGTACTTC.

V and J are TRBV7-2 and TRBJ2-3; 7 bases line up with TRBD1. Germline CDR1 reads SGHTA; CDR2 reads FQGNSA. J gave up 4 bases and V 0 bases, and 7 bases lay outside the gene matches. The length of the CDR3 is 16 residues. The CDR3 spells CASSLAGGGVSDTQYF. In DNA form, the CDR3 reads TGTGCCAGCAGCTTAGCAGGGGGCGGTGTTTCAGATACGCAGTATTTT.

This clone appeared a single time. The rearrangement joins TRBV9 to TRBJ1-2; 9 bases align to TRBD1. Germline values: CDR1 SGDLS, CDR2 YYNGEE. The CDR3 totals 15 residues. V lost 3 bases, J lost 8 bases, and 11 bases stayed unmatched. The CDR3, as DNA: TGTGCCAGCAGCGGAAGTGGGACAGGGAATCGGGGCTACACCTTC. Residues: CASSGSGTGNRGYTF.

The chain joins TRBV13 to TRBJ1-1; the match to TRBD1 covers 7 bases. Losses at the gene ends were 5 bases for V and 2 bases for J; bases not matched to a gene: 11. The CDR3 has 16 amino acids. The germline V gene encodes CDR1 PRHDT and CDR2 FYEKMQ (reference sequence). CDR3 amino acids: CASSPTSGTANTEAFF. As DNA, the CDR3 is TGTGCCAGCAGCCCGACCTCCGGGACAGCAAACACTGAAGCTTTCTTT.

The V call is TRBV3-1 (or the pseudogene TRBV3-2), the J call TRBJ2-3; 8 bases fit TRBD2. V lost 4 bases, J lost 3 bases, and 6 bases stayed unmatched. This CDR3 has 15 amino acids. CDR1 and CDR2 from the germline V gene are LGHDT and YNNKEL (reference sequence). The CDR3 reads CASSPRGGLTDTQYF. CDR3 coding DNA: TGTGCCAGCAGCCCTCGGGGGGGCTTGACAGATACGCAGTATTTT.

This clone was detected only once. The V call is TRBV30, the J call TRBJ1-4; a possible D gene is TRBD1 (6 bases). Trimming stripped 0 bases from V and 8 bases from J, with 19 bases between. CDR3 length equals 16 residues. Germline-derived CDR1 and CDR2 are GTSNPN and SVGIG (reference sequence). CDR3 nucleotide sequence: TGTGCCTGGAGTGTACCGGGTACAGGGAAGTACGAAAAACTGTTTTTT. Its translation: CAWSVPGTGKYEKLFF.

V usage is TRBV11-2 and J usage is TRBJ1-1; D is unresolved. The V gene lost 0 bases and the J gene lost 4 bases, with 12 bases spanning the gap. Germline CDR1 reads SGHAT; CDR2 reads FQNNGV. The CDR3 is 15 amino acids. CDR3 sequence (DNA): TGTGCCAGCAGCTTAGAGCGCCTCCCCGGCACTGAAGCTTTCTTT. It encodes CASSLERLPGTEAFF.

V is TRBV3-1 (or the pseudogene TRBV3-2) and J is TRBJ2-5, with TRBD2 identical over 7 bases. This CDR3 region has 13 residues. Germline V gene sequence: CDR1 LGHDT, CDR2 YNNKEL (reference sequence). V lost 5 bases and J lost 4; bases outside the gene matches: 4. This chain's CDR3 is CASSSAGTETQYF. The CDR3 region has the DNA TGTGCCAGCAGCTCAGCGGGGACAGAGACCCAGTACTTC.

J is TRBJ2-1 and V is TRBV3-1 (or the pseudogene TRBV3-2), with a possible D match to TRBD1 (6 bases). Germline lookup yields CDR1 LGHDT and CDR2 YNNKEL (reference sequence). The CDR3 runs 13 residues. With 1 base removed from V and 10 bases from J, the gap between germline ends came to 11 bases. Written as DNA, the CDR3 is TGTGCCAGCAGCCAAGTACAGGGTTTCGAGCAGTTCTTC. It yields the protein CASSQVQGFEQFF.

The chain combines TRBV5-5 with TRBJ2-1, with 9 bases matching TRBD2. Germline V CDR1 and CDR2: SGHKS, YYEKEE (reference sequence). V trimming: 2 bases; J trimming: 4 bases; junction bases outside the gene matches: 4. The CDR3 has 15 residues. Here the CDR3 DNA reads TGTGCCAGCAGCTTTCTTAGCGGGGGATACAATGAGCAGTTCTTC. Protein product: CASSFLSGGYNEQFF.

The CDR3 sequence is CASSQEPQGLGSQHF. CDR3 nucleotide sequence: TGTGCCAGCAGCCAAGAGCCACAGGGGTTGGGTTCCCAGCATTTT. J is TRBJ1-5 and V is TRBV3-1 (or the pseudogene TRBV3-2), with 7 bases that match TRBD1. The CDR3 sequence is 15 residues long. V lost 0 bases and J lost 11; bases outside the gene matches: 10. Germline V gene data show CDR1 as LGHDT and CDR2 as YNNKEL (reference sequence).

The chain couples TRBV4-1 to TRBJ2-1; 10 nucleotides agree with TRBD2. V shed 3 bases and J 8 bases; nucleotides not matched to a gene: 13. The CDR3 has 17 residues. Per the germline V gene, CDR1 is MGHRA and CDR2 is YSYEKL. This chain's CDR3 is CASSQPWGAGGLYEQFF. The CDR3 DNA sequence: TGCGCCAGCAGCCAGCCGTGGGGAGCGGGGGGGCTTTATGAGCAGTTCTTC.

V usage is TRBV5-5 and J usage is TRBJ2-7; the match to TRBD1 covers 12 bases. J gave up 6 bases and V 4 bases, and 8 bases lay outside the gene matches. Germline V gene sequence: CDR1 SGHKS, CDR2 YYEKEE (reference sequence). CDR3 size: 15 residues. The CDR3 loop reads CASSPGQGAMGEQYF. The CDR3 region has the DNA TGTGCCAGCAGCCCGGGACAGGGGGCTATGGGCGAGCAGTACTTC.

The chain is built from TRBV7-9 and TRBJ1-4; TRBD1 might be the D (5 bases). The CDR3 sequence is 14 residues long. The ends were cut back, 2 bases at V and 6 bases at J, with 10 bases in the middle. Germline CDR1 SEHNR, CDR2 FQNEAQ (reference sequence). The CDR3 region has the DNA TGTGCCAGCAGCTTATTCGGGGGGGATGAAAAACTGTTTTTT. It is translated as CASSLFGGDEKLFF.

The gene calls are TRBV14 and TRBJ2-2; D is possibly TRBD1 (5 bases). The CDR3 contains 16 residues. Germline CDR1 and CDR2: SGHDN and FVKESK. Between the trimmed V and J ends, which lost 2 bases and 2 bases, there was a span of 12 bases. In DNA form, the CDR3 reads TGTGCCAGCAGCCAACGGACATTCTATAACACCGGGGAGCTGTTTTTT. Translation: CASSQRTFYNTGELFF.

The chain is built from TRBV5-6 and TRBJ2-7; TRBD1 matches at 12 bases. The V gene's germline CDR1 is SGHDT and CDR2 YYEEEE. The CDR3 has 15 amino acids. V dropped 4 bases and J dropped 3; count of bases not matched to a gene: 5. The CDR3 spells CASSRGTGGRYEQYF. In nucleotides, the CDR3 is TGTGCCAGCAGCCGGGGGACAGGGGGCCGCTACGAGCAGTACTTC. Combining the CDR3 with reference TRBV5-6 and TRBJ2-7 gives the whole variable domain DAGVTQSPTHLIKTRGQQVTLRCSPKSGHDTVSWYQQALGQGPQFIFQYYEEEERQRGNFPDRFSGHQFPNYSSELNVNALLLGDSALYLCASSRGTGGRYEQYFGPGTRLTVT.

The chain uses TRBV19 and TRBJ2-7, with a weak D call TRBD2 (5 bases). Germline V gives CDR1 LNHDA, CDR2 SQIVND (reference sequence). V lost 5 bases and J lost 6, with 17 bases in between. The CDR3 contains 14 residues. For the CDR3, the DNA is TGTGCCAGTAGTGAGGGCTCGTCAAAGCTCGAGCAGTACTTC. Encoded protein: CASSEGSSKLEQYF.

V is TRBV6-6 and J is TRBJ1-2; TRBD1 matches 8 bases. This CDR3 comprises 16 residues. The germline CDR1 and CDR2 sequences are MNHNY and SVGAGI (reference sequence). J was trimmed by 4 bases and V by 2 bases; bases with no gene match: 9. The CDR3 loop reads CASSYPGQGEGYGYTF. Here the CDR3 DNA reads TGTGCCAGCAGTTACCCCGGACAGGGTGAGGGCTATGGCTACACCTTC.

The V and J genes are TRBV11-3 and TRBJ1-1; no clear D. The CDR3 spans 13 residues. Trimming took 2 bases from V and 2 from J, leaving 6 bases between them. The V gene's germline CDR1 is SGHNT and CDR2 YENEEA. CDR3 residues: CASSLLTNTEAFF. The CDR3 coding sequence is TGTGCCAGCAGCTTACTTACAAACACTGAAGCTTTCTTT.